This T cell receptor (beta chain) originates from a study of molecular identifiers for immune sequencing clone quantification. Study-level background: Four portions were sequenced after RNA from approximately 22,000 or 94,000 naive CD8 cells was split five ways in replicates.

The CDR3 sequence is 15 residues long. The V and J ends lost 3 bases and 6 bases respectively, with 18 bases between them. From germline, CDR1 is MDHEN and CDR2 SYDVKM. This clonotype was counted many times. Its matching antigen is unknown. TCRdb analysed the PCR reads with MiXCR anew, one entry per CDR3 protein. The table lists a few hundred thousand distinct CDR3 sequences, roughly 24% of them singletons. Study-level results: In naive cells, under 1% of molecules belonged to clones above 20 RNA copies, against over 99% in effector cells.

Using a CD8+CD4-CCR7+CD45RA+ phenotype, naive CD8 T cells were sorted. This rearrangement joins TRBV28 to TRBJ2-7; D is unclear. The TCR originated in a human donor in good health. Some libraries in this study had Jurkat cell RNA spiked in. The sample was naive CD8+ T cells from blood, with Jurkat cell RNA spiked in. Described subset: FACS-sorted CD8+CD4-CCR7+CD45RA+ naive T cells. For the CDR3, the DNA is TGTGCCAGCAGTTTTCGTGGTGATCGCCTGGGCGAGCAGTACTTC. It is translated as CASSFRGDRLGEQYF.